These 5 T cell receptor beta chains came from one sample sequenced in a study of CD4 T cells in relation to SARS-CoV-2 and coronaviruses. Method: immunoSEQ multiplex PCR; TCRdb's copy keeps in-frame clones and lacks some. The table shows 18,000 or so clones, with 70% to 80% occurring only once. The unexposed donors gave CD4+ T cells in about 2011-2018, prior to COVID-19. The cells were cultured for 10 days before CD4+ T cells were isolated. For these TCRs, the target antigens are not known. Sequences were obtained from CD4+ T cells from PBMCs, cultured in vitro. The receptor source for this set is a human donor in good health.

The chain employs TRBV6-1 and TRBJ2-1; D possibly corresponds to TRBD1 (5 bases). The CDR3 totals 15 residues. CDR1 is MNHNS and CDR2 is SASEGT in the germline V gene. V was shortened by 0 bases and J by 16 bases, with 22 bases between the two germline ends. The CDR3 is CASSEARAAMELQFF. DNA for the CDR3: TGTGCCAGCAGTGAAGCCAGGGCGGCAATGGAACTGCAATTCTTC.

The rearrangement links TRBV12-3 or TRBV12-4 to TRBJ1-1; TRBD1 matches 7 bases. This CDR3 has 13 amino acids. V lost 7 bases and J lost 3; bases outside the gene matches: 5. This CDR3 reads CASIDREYTEAFF. In DNA form, the CDR3 reads TGTGCCAGCATAGACAGGGAGTACACTGAAGCTTTCTTT.

The V and J genes are TRBV27 and TRBJ2-3; 10 bases align to TRBD2. J lost 2 bases, V lost 3 bases, and 8 bases had no gene match. From germline, CDR1 is MNHEY and CDR2 SMNVEV (reference sequence). The CDR3 spans 17 residues. The CDR3 DNA follows: TGTGCCAGCAGTTTGTCAGCGGGAGGGCCGAACACAGATACGCAGTATTTT. It specifies CASSLSAGGPNTDTQYF.

CDR3 sequence: CAGVAGEYNEQFF. The CDR3 DNA sequence: TGTGCCGGGGTAGCGGGAGAGTACAATGAGCAGTTCTTC. The chain employs TRBV2 and TRBJ2-1; 9 nucleotides match TRBD2. Germline V CDR1 and CDR2: SNHLY, FYNNEI. With 11 bases clipped from V and 4 bases from J, the junction kept 6 bases outside the gene matches. The CDR3 consists of 13 residues.

As DNA, the CDR3 is TGTGCCAGCAGTTTAAACTTCGGGACAGGGCTCTACGAGCAGTACTTC. This gives the protein CASSLNFGTGLYEQYF. V usage is TRBV27 and J usage is TRBJ2-7; 9 nucleotides match TRBD1. Losses at the gene ends were 2 bases for V and 3 bases for J; bases not matched to a gene: 8. The CDR3 consists of 16 residues. In germline, CDR1 is MNHEY, CDR2 SMNVEV (reference sequence).